These 27 T cell receptor beta chains came from one sample sequenced in a study of CD8+ T cells in alopecia areata. The sequencing template was cDNA reverse transcribed from extracted RNA. Method: immunoSEQ multiplex PCR; TCRdb's copy keeps in-frame clones and lacks some. Seen here are 90,000 to 100,000 clones, 35% to 50% observed once, and the top ten hold approximately 0.79%. The sequencing input was CD4+ T cells sorted from blood. The receptors here all came from a human donor with alopecia areata.

V is TRBV29-1 and J is TRBJ2-7; 7 positions agree with TRBD1. V lost 7 bases and J lost 2; bases outside the gene matches: 8. Germline CDR1 reads SQVTM; CDR2 reads ANQGSEA. The CDR3 covers 13 residues. Here the CDR3 reads CSAATGPTYEQYF. In DNA, the CDR3 is TGCAGCGCCGCGACAGGGCCCACCTACGAGCAGTACTTC.

V usage is TRBV29-1 and J usage is TRBJ2-7, with 7 bases that match TRBD2. J was trimmed by 12 bases and V by 4 bases; bases with no gene match: 9. Germline V gene sequence: CDR1 SQVTM, CDR2 ANQGSEA. The CDR3 length is 11 residues. The CDR3, as DNA: TGCAGCGTTGGTGGCAGCGGGGTTTGGTACTTC. Amino acids: CSVGGSGVWYF.

This chain connects TRBV10-3 to TRBJ2-1; the match to TRBD2 covers 9 bases. V trimming: 7 bases; J trimming: 10 bases; junction bases outside the gene matches: 11. Per germline, CDR1 ENHRY and CDR2 SYGVKD. The CDR3 has 14 amino acids. The CDR3 DNA is TGTGCCATCATGCCGGCGGGAGGGCCAGGGGAGCAGTTCTTC. Amino acid sequence: CAIMPAGGPGEQFF.

The genes are TRBV29-1 and TRBJ2-1; D unresolved. Germline-derived CDR1 and CDR2 are SQVTM and ANQGSEA. This CDR3 region has 13 residues. Trimming removed 4 bases at V and 0 bases at J, with 7 bases between. The CDR3 nucleotides are TGCAGCGTTGTAACAGACTCCTACAATGAGCAGTTCTTC. Translated: CSVVTDSYNEQFF.

This clone was observed a handful of times. The chain couples TRBV29-1 to TRBJ2-3, with a possible D match to TRBD1 (5 bases). This CDR3 region has 15 residues. Trimming took 2 bases from V and 6 from J, leaving 18 bases between them. Per germline, CDR1 SQVTM and CDR2 ANQGSEA. CDR3 DNA: TGCAGCGTTGAAACAGGCCTAGGTGGTCCGGATACGCAGTATTTT. This codes for CSVETGLGGPDTQYF.

This clone was recorded a few times. The chain employs TRBV4-1 and TRBJ2-7; perhaps TRBD1 as D (5 bases). CDR3 length: 14 residues. From germline, CDR1 is MGHRA and CDR2 YSYEKL. The V gene lost 5 bases and the J gene lost 1 base, with 12 bases spanning the gap. The CDR3 coding sequence is TGCGCCAGCAGCTACGACAGATTGTCCTACGAGCAGTACTTC. Residues: CASSYDRLSYEQYF.

This clone has only one observation. The chain links TRBV30 to TRBJ1-1; D gene uncertain. V lost 6 bases and J lost 5, with 10 bases in between. The CDR3 covers 11 residues. The germline V gene has CDR1 GTSNPN and CDR2 SVGIG (reference sequence). The CDR3 reads CACYQRTEAFF. CDR3 bases: TGTGCCTGCTACCAAAGGACTGAAGCTTTCTTT.

The genes are TRBV9 and TRBJ1-6, with unresolved D. The V gene's germline CDR1 is SGDLS and CDR2 YYNGEE. V was cut by 0 bases and J by 13 bases, with 14 bases left in between. The CDR3 length is 14 residues. In nucleotides, the CDR3 is TGTGCCAGCAGCGTAGAGGGCACGTCGATTCCCCTCCACTTT. Translation gives CASSVEGTSIPLHF.

A few counts support this clone. This chain joins TRBV7-2 and TRBJ1-2, with TRBD1 as a possible D gene (5 bases). Per the germline V gene, CDR1 is SGHTA and CDR2 is FQGNSA. This CDR3 is built from 14 residues. Trimming took 3 bases from V and 8 from J, leaving 16 bases between them. The DNA for the CDR3 is TGTGCCAGCAGCTTCAGGGACCCTCCGACCGGCTACACCTTC. It is translated as CASSFRDPPTGYTF.

V usage is TRBV27 and J usage is TRBJ2-2; 8 bases line up with TRBD1. This CDR3 is built from 17 residues. Germline V CDR1 and CDR2: MNHEY, SMNVEV (reference sequence). V lost 9 bases to trimming and J lost 2 bases; unmatched junction nucleotides: 14. CDR3 residues: CARDKFPGQVNTGELFF. The DNA of the CDR3 is TGTGCCAGGGACAAATTTCCGGGACAGGTCAACACCGGGGAGCTGTTTTTT.

The chain recombines TRBV29-1 with TRBJ2-7, with unresolved D. V was trimmed by 4 bases and J by 4 bases, leaving 14 bases between them. Germline values: CDR1 SQVTM, CDR2 ANQGSEA. The CDR3 loop spans 13 amino acids. CDR3 amino acids: CSVGLSYVYEQYF. The DNA of the CDR3 is TGCAGCGTTGGGTTATCCTACGTGTACGAGCAGTACTTC.

This clone was recorded a few times. The chain couples TRBV29-1 to TRBJ2-7; maybe TRBD1 (6 bases). Germline values: CDR1 SQVTM, CDR2 ANQGSEA. CDR3 size: 12 residues. Trimming cost V 6 bases and J 5 bases, with 14 bases left between them. The CDR3 DNA reads TGCAGCGTACAGGGAGTGGCGGACGAGCAGTACTTC. It codes for CSVQGVADEQYF.

The sample holds a few counts of this clone. The chain uses TRBV5-1 and TRBJ1-4, with 8 bases lining up with TRBD1. J lost 6 bases, V lost 0 bases, and 7 bases had no gene match. The CDR3 runs 16 residues. CDR1 SGHRS and CDR2 YFSETQ come from the germline V gene. The CDR3 loop reads CASSLGQGNSDEKLFF. Here the CDR3 DNA reads TGCGCCAGCAGCTTGGGACAGGGGAACTCGGATGAAAAACTGTTTTTT.

This clone has just a few counts. The J gene is TRBJ2-2, the V gene TRBV29-1, with D unresolved. The germline gives CDR1 SQVTM, CDR2 ANQGSEA. Deletions cut 5 bases from V and 5 bases from J, with 12 bases between. The CDR3 covers 13 residues. The DNA for the CDR3 is TGCAGCGTTTTGGCCCCCTTAACCGGGGAGCTGTTTTTT. Its translation: CSVLAPLTGELFF.

The CDR3 loop reads CSVVRGLHQETQYF. In DNA form, the CDR3 reads TGCAGCGTTGTCAGGGGCCTGCACCAAGAGACCCAGTACTTC. The chain is built from TRBV29-1 and TRBJ2-5, with a weak D call TRBD1 (6 bases). With 4 bases removed from V and 0 bases from J, the gap between germline ends came to 12 bases. CDR1 and CDR2 (germline): SQVTM, ANQGSEA. The CDR3 runs to 14 residues. Together with reference TRBV29-1 and TRBJ2-5, the CDR3 gives the full variable domain: SAVISQKPSRDICQRGTSLTIQCQVDSQVTMMFWYRQQPGQSLTLIATANQGSEATYESGFVIDKFPISRPNLTFSTLTVSNMSPEDSSIYLCSVVRGLHQETQYFGPGTRLLVL.

A few counts support this clone. This sequence joins TRBV2 and TRBJ2-7, with D tentatively TRBD1 (5 bases). The germline V and J ends were trimmed by 3 bases and 4 bases, with 10 bases remaining between them. CDR3 length equals 13 residues. Germline-derived CDR1 and CDR2 are SNHLY and FYNNEI. CDR3 loop: CASSEQGLYEQYF. DNA for the CDR3: TGTGCCAGCAGTGAGCAGGGCTTATACGAGCAGTACTTC.

The gene calls are TRBV10-2 and TRBJ2-7, with D uncertain. The V gene lost 7 bases and the J gene lost 0 bases, with 10 bases spanning the gap. The CDR3 is 13 residues long. Germline V lookup: CDR1 WSHSY, CDR2 SAAADI. CDR3 sequence: CASNQFSSYEQYF. The CDR3 coding sequence is TGCGCCAGCAACCAATTTTCCTCCTACGAGCAGTACTTC.

This clone was observed once. This sequence joins TRBV2 and TRBJ2-3; tentative D call: TRBD2 (6 bases). Trimming left V 5 bases short and J 3 bases short, with 15 bases between. The V gene's germline CDR1 is SNHLY and CDR2 FYNNEI. The CDR3 totals 15 residues. The CDR3 sequence is CASSPRGGGTDTQYF. CDR3 coding DNA: TGTGCCAGCAGTCCAAGAGGTGGGGGGACAGATACGCAGTATTTT.

V is TRBV30 and J is TRBJ1-1; perhaps TRBD1 as D (5 bases). The CDR3 runs to 14 residues. Trimming stripped 1 base from V and 14 bases from J, with 23 bases between. CDR1 and CDR2 from the germline V gene are GTSNPN and SVGIG (reference sequence). CDR3 sequence: CAWSATLGGSGIFF. The CDR3 bases are TGTGCCTGGAGTGCCACCCTCGGGGGGAGTGGGATCTTCTTT. Based on the CDR3 plus reference TRBV30 and TRBJ1-1, the full variable domain is SQTIHQWPATLVQPVGSPLSLECTVEGTSNPNLYWYRQAAGRGLQLLFYSVGIGQISSEVPQNLSASRPQDRQFILSSKKLLLSDSGFYLCAWSATLGGSGIFFGQGTRLTVV.

This chain connects TRBV29-1 to TRBJ2-7; TRBD1 might be the D (5 bases). The CDR3 runs to 16 residues. The germline CDR1 and CDR2 sequences are SQVTM and ANQGSEA. The V and J ends lost 4 bases and 1 base respectively, with 20 bases between them. CDR3 sequence (DNA): TGCAGCGTTGGGGGAAGAGAAAGGGGTTTTTCCTACGAGCAGTACTTC. Amino acid sequence: CSVGGRERGFSYEQYF.

This clone was counted a few times. This chain joins TRBV29-1 and TRBJ1-1; D unresolved. Germline CDR1 is SQVTM and CDR2 is ANQGSEA. The V gene lost 8 bases and the J gene lost 2 bases, with 12 bases spanning the gap. The CDR3 runs to 12 residues. The CDR3 protein is CSSRTQNTEAFF. As DNA, the CDR3 is TGCAGCTCAAGAACACAAAACACTGAAGCTTTCTTT.

The rearrangement uses TRBV30 and TRBJ2-5, with TRBD1 identical over 9 bases. The CDR3 is made up of 13 amino acids. Germline lookup yields CDR1 GTSNPN and CDR2 SVGIG (reference sequence). V lost 3 bases, J lost 2 bases, and 1 base stayed unmatched. The CDR3 DNA is TGTGCCTGGAGCGGACAGGGGCAAGAGACCCAGTACTTC. It yields the protein CAWSGQGQETQYF.

This clone was counted only a few times. V gene TRBV2 combines with J gene TRBJ2-2; no definite D call. CDR1 and CDR2 (germline): SNHLY, FYNNEI. The CDR3 loop spans 14 amino acids. The ends were cut back, 10 bases at V and 5 bases at J, with 17 bases in the middle. The CDR3 protein is CATRRRGDTGELFF. In DNA, the CDR3 is TGTGCCACCAGACGTCGTGGGGATACCGGGGAGCTGTTTTTT.

This clone appeared a few times. The V gene is TRBV5-1, the J gene TRBJ2-4; D may correspond to TRBD1 or TRBD2 (5 bases each). Germline V lookup: CDR1 SGHRS, CDR2 YFSETQ. This CDR3 contains 12 residues. V shed 2 bases and J shed 8 bases, with 8 bases lying between them. This CDR3 reads CASSFEGHIQYF. The CDR3 coding sequence is TGCGCCAGCAGCTTCGAGGGACACATTCAGTACTTC.

In this sample, this clone turned up a few times. The chain recombines TRBV29-1 with TRBJ2-3; D remains unclear. The CDR3 sequence is 12 residues long. The germline gives CDR1 SQVTM, CDR2 ANQGSEA. The germline V and J ends were trimmed by 4 bases and 7 bases, with 12 bases remaining between them. The DNA of the CDR3 is TGCAGCGTTGCGCCAGATGAAAATACGCAGTATTTT. Its translation is CSVAPDENTQYF.

V is TRBV6-5 and J is TRBJ2-7; 11 bases agree with TRBD1. The CDR3 is 15 residues long. Trimming at V came to 0 bases and at J to 5 bases, leaving 3 bases not matched to a gene. The germline V gene has CDR1 MNHEY and CDR2 SVGAGI. The CDR3 DNA follows: TGTGCCAGCAGTTACTCTGGGACAGGGGGACACGAGCAGTACTTC. This translates into CASSYSGTGGHEQYF.

This clone was recorded a few times. The rearrangement uses TRBV28 and TRBJ2-3, with D hard to call. This CDR3 is built from 11 residues. From germline, CDR1 is MDHEN and CDR2 SYDVKM. V was cut by 5 bases and J by 6 bases, with 6 bases left in between. CDR3 protein: CASSTLDTQYF. CDR3 nucleotides: TGTGCCAGCAGTACTCTGGATACGCAGTATTTT.